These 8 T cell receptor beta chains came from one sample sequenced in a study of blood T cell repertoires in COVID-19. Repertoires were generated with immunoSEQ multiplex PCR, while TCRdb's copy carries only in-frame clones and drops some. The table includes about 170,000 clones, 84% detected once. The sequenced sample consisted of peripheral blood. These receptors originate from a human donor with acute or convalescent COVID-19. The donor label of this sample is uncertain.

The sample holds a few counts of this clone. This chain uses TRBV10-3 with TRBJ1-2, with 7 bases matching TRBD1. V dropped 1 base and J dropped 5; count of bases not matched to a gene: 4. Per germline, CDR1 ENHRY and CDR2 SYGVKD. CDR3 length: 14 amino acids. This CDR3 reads CAISEFDREYGYTF. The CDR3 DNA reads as TGTGCCATCAGTGAGTTCGACAGGGAGTATGGCTACACCTTC.

The CDR3 DNA reads TGTGCCAGCAGCCCAGGGTTGAACATTCAGTACTTC. It specifies CASSPGLNIQYF. This chain links TRBV2 with TRBJ2-4; tentative D call: TRBD1 (5 bases). V was pared by 6 bases and J by 7 bases, with 10 bases between. The CDR3 covers 12 residues. Germline V CDR1 and CDR2: SNHLY, FYNNEI.

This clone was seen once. This CDR3 is CASSAGTNSNQPQHF. CDR3 DNA: TGTGCCAGCAGCGCCGGGACAAATAGCAATCAGCCCCAGCATTTT. The chain uses TRBV9 and TRBJ1-5, with a tentative D call TRBD1 (6 bases). CDR3 length: 15 amino acids. Germline assignment: CDR1 SGDLS and CDR2 YYNGEE. Trimming stripped 3 bases from V and 0 bases from J, with 10 bases between.

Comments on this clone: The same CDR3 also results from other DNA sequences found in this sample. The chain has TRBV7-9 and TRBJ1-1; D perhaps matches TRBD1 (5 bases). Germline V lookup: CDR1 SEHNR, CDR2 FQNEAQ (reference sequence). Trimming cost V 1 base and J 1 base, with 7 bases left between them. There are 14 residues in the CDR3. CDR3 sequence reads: CASSLVGGNTEAFF. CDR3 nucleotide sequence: TGTGCCAGCAGCTTAGTCGGGGGGAACACTGAAGCTTTCTTT.

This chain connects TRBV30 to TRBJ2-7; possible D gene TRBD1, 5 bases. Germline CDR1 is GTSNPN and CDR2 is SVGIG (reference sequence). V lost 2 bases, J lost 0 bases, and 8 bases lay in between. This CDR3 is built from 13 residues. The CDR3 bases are TGTGCCTGGAGTTTCGACAGCTCCTACGAGCAGTACTTC. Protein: CAWSFDSSYEQYF.

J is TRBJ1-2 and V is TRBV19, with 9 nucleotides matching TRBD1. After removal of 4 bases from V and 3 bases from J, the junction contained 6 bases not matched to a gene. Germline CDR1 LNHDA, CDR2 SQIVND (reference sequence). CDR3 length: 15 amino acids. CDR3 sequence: CASSNLGTGYYGYTF. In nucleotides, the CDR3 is TGTGCCAGTAGTAACCTCGGGACAGGGTACTATGGCTACACCTTC.

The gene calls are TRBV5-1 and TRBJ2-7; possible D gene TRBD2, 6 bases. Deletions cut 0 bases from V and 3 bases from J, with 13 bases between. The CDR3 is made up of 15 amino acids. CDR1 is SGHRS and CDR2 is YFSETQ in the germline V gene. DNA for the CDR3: TGCGCCAGCAGCTTGGAGGGCGGGGCCGACTACGAGCAGTACTTC. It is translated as CASSLEGGADYEQYF.

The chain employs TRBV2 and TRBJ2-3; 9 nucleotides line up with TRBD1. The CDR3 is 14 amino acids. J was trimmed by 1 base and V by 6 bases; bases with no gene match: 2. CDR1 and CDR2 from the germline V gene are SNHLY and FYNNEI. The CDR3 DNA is TGTGCCAGCAGGTGGACAGGGGGCACAGATACGCAGTATTTT. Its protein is CASRWTGGTDTQYF.